These 9 T cell receptor beta chains came from one sample sequenced in a study of cytomegalovirus exposure and HLA in healthy donors. With 60 Vbeta and 13 Jbeta primers, the PCR was carried out. Only in-frame clones appear in the TCRdb table, and some are missing; sequencing was by immunoSEQ multiplex PCR. The sample consists of 100,000 to 150,000 clones, 65% to 85% of them appearing once. The sample taken for sequencing was PBMCs. The receptors originated from a woman aged 18-29 years in good health and CMV-seronegative.

The genes are TRBV30 and TRBJ2-1, with 12 bases aligning to TRBD2. Looked up from germline, CDR1 is GTSNPN and CDR2 is SVGIG (reference sequence). The CDR3 has 15 amino acids. With 1 base clipped from V and 7 bases from J, the junction kept 5 bases outside the gene matches. In DNA, the CDR3 is TGTGCCTGGAGTGCTGGGACTAGCGGGCAAAATGAGCAGTTCTTC. Protein: CAWSAGTSGQNEQFF.

The chain employs TRBV5-4 and TRBJ2-2; D remains unclear. There are 12 residues in the CDR3. V lost 2 bases, J lost 7 bases, and 6 bases lay in between. The germline CDR1 and CDR2 sequences are SGHNT and YYREEE (reference sequence). The CDR3 here is CASSFGVGELFF. As DNA, the CDR3 is TGTGCCAGCAGCTTCGGAGTCGGGGAGCTGTTTTTT.

V gene TRBV14 combines with J gene TRBJ2-7; 12 bases align to TRBD2. Per germline, CDR1 SGHDN and CDR2 FVKESK. V lost 6 bases to trimming and J lost 4 bases; unmatched junction nucleotides: 4. CDR3 size: 14 residues. The CDR3, as DNA: TGTGCCAGCAGTAGGACTAGCGGGGTATACGAGCAGTACTTC. Protein product: CASSRTSGVYEQYF. The variable domain in full, with the rest retrieved from reference TRBV14 and TRBJ2-7, is EAGVTQFPSHSVIEKGQTVTLRCDPISGHDNLYWYRRVMGKEIKFLLHFVKESKQDESGMPNNRFLAERTGGTYSTLKVQPAELEDSGVYFCASSRTSGVYEQYFGPGTRLTVT.

The V call is TRBV18, the J call TRBJ2-5, with unresolved D. V was cut by 8 bases and J by 1 base, with 14 bases left in between. This CDR3 comprises 14 residues. Germline CDR1 reads KGHSH; CDR2 reads LQKENI. DNA of the CDR3: TGTGCCAGCCCATCTCTCAGGTCCCAAGAGACCCAGTACTTC. Its protein is CASPSLRSQETQYF.

This chain links TRBV27 with TRBJ2-1, with a weak D call TRBD1 (6 bases). Germline CDR1 is MNHEY and CDR2 is SMNVEV (reference sequence). The germline V and J ends were trimmed by 1 base and 7 bases, with 8 bases remaining between them. The CDR3 is 13 residues long. CDR3 nucleotides: TGTGCCAGCAGTTTATACAGGGCAAATGAGCAGTTCTTC. Protein: CASSLYRANEQFF.

J is TRBJ1-1 and V is TRBV5-6, with D possibly TRBD1 on 5 matching bases. The CDR3 is 11 amino acids. Trimming left V 4 bases short and J 11 bases short, with 12 bases between. Germline lookup yields CDR1 SGHDT and CDR2 YYEEEE. The CDR3 is CASSQGQVAFF. The CDR3 DNA reads as TGTGCCAGCAGCCAAGGACAAGTTGCTTTCTTT.

The genes are TRBV5-6 and TRBJ2-1; 8 nucleotides align to TRBD2. The germline gives CDR1 SGHDT, CDR2 YYEEEE. The CDR3 covers 17 residues. Losses at the gene ends were 2 bases for V and 2 bases for J; bases not matched to a gene: 9. The CDR3 region is CASSFRSGRITYNEQFF. CDR3 sequence (DNA): TGTGCCAGCAGCTTTAGGAGCGGGAGAATAACCTACAATGAGCAGTTCTTC.

The rearrangement joins TRBV6-1 to TRBJ1-1; possibly TRBD1 for D (5 bases). Trimming took 6 bases from V and 3 from J, leaving 14 bases between them. CDR1 and CDR2 (germline): MNHNS, SASEGT. The CDR3 runs 14 residues. CDR3 protein: CASSHGGDDTEAFF. The CDR3 DNA reads TGTGCCAGCAGCCACGGCGGGGACGACACTGAAGCTTTCTTT.

There are a few counts of this clone. The chain couples TRBV30 to TRBJ2-1; TRBD2 matches 8 bases. In germline, CDR1 is GTSNPN, CDR2 SVGIG (reference sequence). The CDR3 length is 14 residues. V lost 1 base, J lost 6 bases, and 5 bases stayed unmatched. CDR3 loop: CAWSGGLVGNEQFF. The DNA for the CDR3 is TGTGCCTGGAGTGGGGGACTAGTGGGCAATGAGCAGTTCTTC.